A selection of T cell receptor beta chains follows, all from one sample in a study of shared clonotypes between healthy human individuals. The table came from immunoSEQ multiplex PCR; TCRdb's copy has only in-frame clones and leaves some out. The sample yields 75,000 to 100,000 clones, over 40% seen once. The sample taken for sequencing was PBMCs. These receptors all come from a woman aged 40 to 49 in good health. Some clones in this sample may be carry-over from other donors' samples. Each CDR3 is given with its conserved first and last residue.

cdr3_aa: CASSLGFRDFFTEAFF; j_call: TRBJ1-1; v_call: TRBV5-1
cdr3_aa: CASSWSGTSGIEQYF; j_call: TRBJ2-7; v_call: TRBV7-9
cdr3_aa: CASSQGGGSTDTQYF; j_call: TRBJ2-3; v_call: TRBV4-3
cdr3_aa: CASSLTGNTNTGELFF; j_call: TRBJ2-2; v_call: TRBV7-3
cdr3_aa: CASSSDSRGGGETQYF; j_call: TRBJ2-5; v_call: TRBV28
cdr3_aa: CASSRRTVNYGYTF; j_call: TRBJ1-2; v_call: TRBV28
cdr3_aa: CASSQGLSGLRAEQYF; j_call: TRBJ2-7; v_call: TRBV7-8
cdr3_aa: CAISDPAWGEQFF; j_call: TRBJ2-1; v_call: TRBV10-3
cdr3_aa: CASSQGLVYPYEQYF; j_call: TRBJ2-7; v_call: TRBV4-1
cdr3_aa: CASAGSPYEQYF; j_call: TRBJ2-7; v_call: TRBV30
cdr3_aa: CASSDSSYNEQFF; j_call: TRBJ2-1; v_call: TRBV5-6
cdr3_aa: CASSVDPGRPGGYTF; j_call: TRBJ1-2; v_call: TRBV9
cdr3_aa: CASSRGQFGTPLHF; j_call: TRBJ1-6; v_call: TRBV5-1
cdr3_aa: CATGRDYGERDSTDTQYF; j_call: TRBJ2-3; v_call: TRBV15
cdr3_aa: CASSLGGRADTQYF; j_call: TRBJ2-3; v_call: TRBV11-3
cdr3_aa: CASSLATWADTQYF; j_call: TRBJ2-3; v_call: TRBV5-4
cdr3_aa: CASSLVTAMGYTF; j_call: TRBJ1-2; v_call: TRBV5-6
cdr3_aa: CASSGYGDEAFF; j_call: TRBJ1-1; v_call: TRBV6-1
cdr3_aa: CASSLSGSGANVLTF; j_call: TRBJ2-6; v_call: TRBV7-9
cdr3_aa: CASSDYDEQYF; j_call: TRBJ2-7; v_call: TRBV18
cdr3_aa: CASSRLGDRAYEQYF; j_call: TRBJ2-7; v_call: TRBV4-1
cdr3_aa: CASSVAPNPSYEQYF; j_call: TRBJ2-7; v_call: TRBV9
cdr3_aa: CASSTPAGGATDTQYF; j_call: TRBJ2-3; v_call: TRBV28
cdr3_aa: CASSSPHGQGANNEQFF; j_call: TRBJ2-1; v_call: TRBV11-2
cdr3_aa: CASSESVDRATGELFF; j_call: TRBJ2-2; v_call: TRBV10-2
cdr3_aa: CASSPATGALQPQHF; j_call: TRBJ1-5; v_call: TRBV18
cdr3_aa: CASSQGHYGYTF; j_call: TRBJ1-2; v_call: TRBV14
cdr3_aa: CASSLGTNQPQHF; j_call: TRBJ1-5; v_call: TRBV11-1
cdr3_aa: CASSLADRGGYEQYF; j_call: TRBJ2-7; v_call: TRBV5-1
cdr3_aa: CASSESPMGNYEQYF; j_call: TRBJ2-7; v_call: TRBV10-1
cdr3_aa: CASSPYQTYEQYF; j_call: TRBJ2-7; v_call: TRBV5-8
cdr3_aa: CASSLLQGYGNTIYF; j_call: TRBJ1-3; v_call: TRBV7-2
cdr3_aa: CASSLRGSFTDTQYF; j_call: TRBJ2-3; v_call: TRBV5-4
cdr3_aa: CASSLGDSSYNEQFF; j_call: TRBJ2-1; v_call: TRBV5-6
cdr3_aa: CASRGEGSGRDEQYF; j_call: TRBJ2-7; v_call: TRBV7-9
cdr3_aa: CASRSRGQGAELAYEQYF; j_call: TRBJ2-7; v_call: TRBV6-9
cdr3_aa: CASSVVDRGSTDTQYF; j_call: TRBJ2-3; v_call: TRBV9
cdr3_aa: CASSLTGDQPQHF; j_call: TRBJ1-5; v_call: TRBV7-6
cdr3_aa: CSVYGTGNYEQYF; j_call: TRBJ2-7; v_call: TRBV29-1
cdr3_aa: CASSQDPPASGQETQYF; j_call: TRBJ2-5; v_call: TRBV4-2
cdr3_aa: CASSLDLRSGEQYF; j_call: .; v_call: TRBV11-1
cdr3_aa: CASSTASGRSGTGELFF; j_call: TRBJ2-2; v_call: TRBV5-4
cdr3_aa: CASSVGPGDDYEQYF; j_call: .; v_call: TRBV9